This TCR beta chain was found in a study of shared clonotypes between healthy human individuals. This clone has just a few counts. The data were produced by immunoSEQ multiplex PCR, yet TCRdb's version contains in-frame clones alone and is incomplete. This sample has some 2.1 million clones, with around 95% found just once. In the naive CD8 group, cells lacked CD45RO and were positively selected for CCR7, so terminally differentiated effector memory CD45RA+ cells were left out. Per germline, CDR1 MNHNY and CDR2 SVGAGI (reference sequence). V was cut by 2 bases and J by 6 bases, with 4 bases left in between. This CDR3 is built from 11 residues.

Sequenced sample: naive CD8+ T cells from PBMCs. The sequence came from a man between 18 and 35 years old in good health. Some clones in this sample may be carry-over from other donors' samples. The chain carries TRBV6-6 and TRBJ1-2; no clear D gene. The CDR3 region is CASSYGDGYTF. The CDR3 nucleotides read TGTGCCAGCAGTTACGGGGATGGCTACACCTTC.